Listed here is a single T cell receptor beta chain. Its antigen is as yet unknown. The data were taken from a study of cytomegalovirus exposure and HLA in healthy donors. The CDR3 contains 11 residues. Trimming cost V 5 bases and J 12 bases; bases outside gene matches: 4. Germline CDR1 and CDR2: SGHRS and YFSETQ. Study-wide results and caveats: The study put under 200 TCR beta chains on its list as cytomegalovirus-associated.

Some clones are missing from TCRdb's copy, which holds only in-frame ones; the method was immunoSEQ multiplex PCR. The sample holds fewer than 250,000 clones, approximately 80% seen once. The sequence came from a woman aged 25 to 39 in good health and CMV-seropositive. This sequence joins TRBV5-1 and TRBJ1-1; 10 bases align to TRBD1. Material for sequencing was PBMCs. The CDR3 loop reads CASRTGGGTFF. The CDR3, as DNA: TGCGCCAGCAGGACAGGGGGCGGAACTTTCTTT.